This T cell receptor beta chain comes out of a study of graft-versus-host responses after intestinal transplantation. About the research overall: The whole recipient group had anti-thymocyte globulin induction followed by tacrolimus and steroids for around 3 years.

The CDR3 contains 16 residues. Trimming left V 0 bases short and J 2 bases short, with 10 bases between. The germline gives CDR1 LGHNA, CDR2 YSLEER. The study, taken as a whole, reports: An association linked early post-transplant HvG declines with peak circulating GvH clone levels. Graft-versus-host to host-versus-graft clonal ratios in allografts were high in patients with graft-donor T cell macrochimerism.

The method was immunoSEQ multiplex PCR; TCRdb's version includes in-frame clones alone and lacks a portion of them. The data show 4,500 to 6,500 clones, with around 71% seen just once and 35% to 45% held by the top ten. This clone is classed as large. Antigen specificity is unknown. The V call is TRBV4-3, the J call TRBJ2-2; D not resolved. This TCR came from a human patient who received an intestinal transplant, so some T cells may come from the graft donor. The material was PBMCs, obtained 300 to 330 days after intestinal transplant. CDR3 region: CASSQEVGFNTGELFF. CDR3 bases: TGCGCCAGCAGCCAAGAGGTCGGATTCAACACCGGGGAGCTGTTTTTT.